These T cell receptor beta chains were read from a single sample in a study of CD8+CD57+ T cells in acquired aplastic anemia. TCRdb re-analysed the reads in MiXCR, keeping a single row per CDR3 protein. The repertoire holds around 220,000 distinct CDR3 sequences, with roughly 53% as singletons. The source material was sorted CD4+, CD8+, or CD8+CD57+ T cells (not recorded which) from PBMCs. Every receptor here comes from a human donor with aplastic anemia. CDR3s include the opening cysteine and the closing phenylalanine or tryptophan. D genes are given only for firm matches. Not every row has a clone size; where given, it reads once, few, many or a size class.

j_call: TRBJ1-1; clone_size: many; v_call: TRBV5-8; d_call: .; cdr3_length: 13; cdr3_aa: CASNRGVNTEAFF; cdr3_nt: TGTGCCAGCAACAGAGGGGTCAACACTGAAGCTTTCTTT
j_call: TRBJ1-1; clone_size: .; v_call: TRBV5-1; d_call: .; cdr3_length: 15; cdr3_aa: CASSLVGRESTEALF; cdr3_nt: TGCGCCAGCAGCTTGGTTGGCAGGGAGTCCACTGAAGCTCTCTTT
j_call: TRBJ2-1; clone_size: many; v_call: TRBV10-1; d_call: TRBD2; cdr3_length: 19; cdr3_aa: CASSGTTGTSGGKYNEQFF; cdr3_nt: TGCGCCAGCAGTGGAACCACCGGGACTAGCGGGGGGAAGTACAATGAGCAGTTCTTC
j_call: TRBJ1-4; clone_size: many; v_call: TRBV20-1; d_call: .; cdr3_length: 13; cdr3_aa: CSARPDEYEKLFF; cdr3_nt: TGCAGTGCTAGACCGGACGAATACGAAAAACTGTTTTTT
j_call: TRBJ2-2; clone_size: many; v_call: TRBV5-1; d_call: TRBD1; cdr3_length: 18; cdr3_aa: CASSLDQGDIFGTGELFF; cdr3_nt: TGCGCCAGCAGCTTAGACCAGGGGGACATTTTTGGGACCGGGGAGCTGTTTTTT
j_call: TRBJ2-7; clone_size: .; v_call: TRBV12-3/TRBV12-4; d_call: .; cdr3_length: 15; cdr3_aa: CASSPQGGILAEQYF; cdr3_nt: TGTGCCAGCAGTCCCCAAGGAGGGATTCTGGCCGAGCAGTACTTC
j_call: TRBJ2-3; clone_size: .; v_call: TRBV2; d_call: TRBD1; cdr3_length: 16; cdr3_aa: CASRRDRGRGTDTQYF; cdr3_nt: TGTGCCAGCAGGAGGGACAGGGGGCGGGGAACAGATACGCAGTATTTT
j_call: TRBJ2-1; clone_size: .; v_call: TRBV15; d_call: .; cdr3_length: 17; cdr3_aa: CATSRGRGWGGLNEQFF; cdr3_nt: TGTGCCACCAGCAGGGGGCGGGGGTGGGGGGGCCTCAATGAGCAGTTCTTC
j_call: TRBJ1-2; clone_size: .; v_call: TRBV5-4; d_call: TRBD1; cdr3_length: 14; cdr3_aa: CASSSGTGTYGYTF; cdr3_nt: TGTGCCAGCAGCTCTGGGACAGGGACCTATGGCTACACCTTC
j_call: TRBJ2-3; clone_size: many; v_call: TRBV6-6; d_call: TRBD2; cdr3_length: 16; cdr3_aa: CASSNPMRGGTDTQYF; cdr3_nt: TGTGCCAGCAGTAACCCCATGCGGGGGGGCACAGATACGCAGTATTTT
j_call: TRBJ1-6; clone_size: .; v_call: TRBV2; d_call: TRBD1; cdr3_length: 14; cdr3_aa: CASSVQGAVSPLHF; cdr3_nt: TGTGCCAGCAGTGTACAGGGGGCAGTTTCACCCCTCCACTTT
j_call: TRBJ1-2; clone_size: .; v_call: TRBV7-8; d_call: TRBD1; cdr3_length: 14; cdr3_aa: CASSSGTGGGGYTF; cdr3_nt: TGTGCCAGCAGCTCCGGGACAGGGGGCGGTGGCTACACCTTC
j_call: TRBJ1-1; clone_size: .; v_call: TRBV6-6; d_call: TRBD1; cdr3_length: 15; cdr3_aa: CASSYSGTGETEAFF; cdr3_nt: TGTGCCAGCAGTTACTCCGGGACAGGGGAGACTGAAGCTTTCTTT
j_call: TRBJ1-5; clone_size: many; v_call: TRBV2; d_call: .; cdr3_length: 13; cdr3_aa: CASTRDLNQPQHF; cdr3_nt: TGTGCCAGCACCCGGGACCTTAATCAGCCCCAGCATTTT
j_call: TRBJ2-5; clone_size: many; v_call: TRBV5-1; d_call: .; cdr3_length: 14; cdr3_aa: CASRLGGLQETQYF; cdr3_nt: TGCGCCAGCAGATTAGGAGGGCTTCAAGAGACCCAGTACTTC
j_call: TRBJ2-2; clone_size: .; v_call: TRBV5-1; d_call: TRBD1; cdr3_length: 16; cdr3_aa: CASSQYGTAGGGELFF; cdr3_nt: TGCGCCAGCAGCCAGTACGGGACAGCCGGTGGCGGGGAGCTGTTTTTT
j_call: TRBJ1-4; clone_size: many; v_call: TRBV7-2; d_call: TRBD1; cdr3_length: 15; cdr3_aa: CASSLAGTAHEKLFF; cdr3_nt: TGTGCCAGCAGCTTAGCTGGGACAGCCCATGAAAAACTGTTTTTT
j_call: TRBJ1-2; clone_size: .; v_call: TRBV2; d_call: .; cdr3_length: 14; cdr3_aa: CASSDIGDFYGYTF; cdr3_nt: TGTGCCAGCAGTGATATCGGCGACTTCTATGGCTACACCTTC
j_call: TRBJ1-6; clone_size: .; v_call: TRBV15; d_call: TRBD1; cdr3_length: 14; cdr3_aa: CATSSEGGSAPLHF; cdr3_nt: TGTGCCACCAGCAGCGAAGGGGGCAGTGCACCCCTCCACTTT
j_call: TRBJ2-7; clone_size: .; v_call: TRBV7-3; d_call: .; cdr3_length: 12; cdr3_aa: CASSLAVSEQYF; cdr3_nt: TGTGCCAGCAGCTTAGCTGTTTCGGAGCAGTACTTC
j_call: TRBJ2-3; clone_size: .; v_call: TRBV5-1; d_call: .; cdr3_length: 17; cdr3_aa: CASSLAMWGGDTDTQYF; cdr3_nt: TGCGCCAGCAGCTTGGCCATGTGGGGCGGGGACACAGATACGCAGTATTTT
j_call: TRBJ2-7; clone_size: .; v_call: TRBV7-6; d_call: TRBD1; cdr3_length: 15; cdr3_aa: CASSLAGTANYEQYF; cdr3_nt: TGTGCCAGCAGCTTAGCCGGGACAGCGAACTACGAGCAGTACTTC
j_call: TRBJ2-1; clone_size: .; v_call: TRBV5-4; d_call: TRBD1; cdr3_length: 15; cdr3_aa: CASSPGTGAFNEQFF; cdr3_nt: TGTGCCAGCAGCCCTGGGACAGGGGCTTTCAATGAGCAGTTCTTC
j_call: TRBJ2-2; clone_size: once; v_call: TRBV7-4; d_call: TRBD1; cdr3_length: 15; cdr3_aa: CASSKQGDRAGELFF; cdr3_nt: TGTGCCAGCAGCAAACAGGGGGATAGGGCCGGGGAGCTGTTTTTT
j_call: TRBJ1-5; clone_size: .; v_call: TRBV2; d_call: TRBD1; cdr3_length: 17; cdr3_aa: CASSPDHRDRGPGPQHF; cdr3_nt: TGTGCCAGCTCACCGGATCACCGGGACAGGGGCCCAGGGCCCCAGCATTTT
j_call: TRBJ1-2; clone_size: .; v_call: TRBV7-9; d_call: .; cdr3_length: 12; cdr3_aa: CASSLGEGGYTF; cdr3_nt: TGTGCCAGCAGCTTAGGGGAAGGCGGCTACACCTTC
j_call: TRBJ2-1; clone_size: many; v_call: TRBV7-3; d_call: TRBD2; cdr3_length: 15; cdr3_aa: CASRQSGGAYNEQFF; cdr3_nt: TGTGCCAGCAGACAAAGCGGGGGGGCCTACAATGAGCAGTTCTTC
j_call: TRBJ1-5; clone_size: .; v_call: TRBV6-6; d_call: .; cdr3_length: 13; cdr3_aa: CASRRQGFQPQHF; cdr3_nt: TGTGCCAGCAGAAGGCAGGGTTTCCAGCCCCAGCATTTT
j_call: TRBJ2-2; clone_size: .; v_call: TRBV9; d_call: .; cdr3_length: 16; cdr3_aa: CASSVGVGGNEAELFF; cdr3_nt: TGTGCCAGCAGCGTAGGGGTAGGAGGGAATGAGGCCGAGCTGTTTTTT
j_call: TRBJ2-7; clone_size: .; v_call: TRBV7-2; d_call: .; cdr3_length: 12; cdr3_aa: CASSTDVYEQYF; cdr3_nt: TGTGCCAGCAGCACGGACGTCTACGAGCAGTACTTC
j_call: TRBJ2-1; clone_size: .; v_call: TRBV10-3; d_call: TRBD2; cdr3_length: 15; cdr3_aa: CAISSGLAGGNEQFF; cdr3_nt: TGTGCCATCAGTTCCGGACTAGCGGGGGGGAATGAGCAGTTCTTC
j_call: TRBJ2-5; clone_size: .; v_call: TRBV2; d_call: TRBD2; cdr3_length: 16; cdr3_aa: CASSGASGFYQETQYF; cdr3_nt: TGTGCCAGCAGTGGGGCTAGCGGGTTTTACCAAGAGACCCAGTACTTC
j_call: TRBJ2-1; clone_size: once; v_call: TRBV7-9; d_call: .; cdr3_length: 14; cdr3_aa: CASSLKASDNEQFF; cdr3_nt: TGTGCCAGCAGCTTAAAGGCGTCTGACAATGAGCAGTTCTTC
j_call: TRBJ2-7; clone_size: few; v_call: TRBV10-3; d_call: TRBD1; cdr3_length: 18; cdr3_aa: CAISESGITGQRVYEQYF; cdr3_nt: TGTGCCATCAGTGAGTCGGGTATTACGGGACAGCGAGTCTACGAGCAGTACTTC
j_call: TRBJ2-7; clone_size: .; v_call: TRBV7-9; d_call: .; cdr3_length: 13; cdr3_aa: CASRRETSYEQYF; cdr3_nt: TGTGCCAGTAGACGCGAAACTAGCTACGAGCAGTACTTC
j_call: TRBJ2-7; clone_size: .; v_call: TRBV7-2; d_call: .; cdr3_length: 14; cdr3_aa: CASSQAVHSYEQYF; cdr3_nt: TGTGCCAGCAGCCAAGCCGTACACTCCTACGAGCAGTACTTC
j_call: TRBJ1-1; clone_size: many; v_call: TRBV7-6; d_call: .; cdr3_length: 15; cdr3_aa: CASSHPSGRTTEAFF; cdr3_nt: TGTGCCAGCAGCCACCCCTCGGGGAGGACCACTGAAGCTTTCTTT
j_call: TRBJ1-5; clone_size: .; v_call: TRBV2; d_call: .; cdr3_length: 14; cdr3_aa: CASSATTGNQPQHF; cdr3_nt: TGTGCCAGCAGTGCCACAACGGGGAATCAGCCCCAGCATTTT
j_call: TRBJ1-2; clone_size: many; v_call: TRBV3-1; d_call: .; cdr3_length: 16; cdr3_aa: CASSQEGGLMGHGYTF; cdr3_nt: TGTGCCAGCAGCCAAGAAGGAGGGTTGATGGGTCATGGCTACACCTTC
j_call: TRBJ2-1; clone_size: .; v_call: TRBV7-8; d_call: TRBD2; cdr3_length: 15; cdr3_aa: CASSHIAGGPNEQFF; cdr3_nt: TGTGCCAGCAGTCACATAGCGGGAGGGCCGAATGAGCAGTTCTTC
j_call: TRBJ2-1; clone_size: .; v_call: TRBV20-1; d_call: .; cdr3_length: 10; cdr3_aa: CSGEDNEQFF; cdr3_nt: TGCAGTGGGGAAGACAATGAGCAGTTCTTC
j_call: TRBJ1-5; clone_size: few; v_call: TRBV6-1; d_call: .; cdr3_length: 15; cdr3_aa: CATSTGLYSNQPQHF; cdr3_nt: TGTGCCACCTCTACAGGTTTATATAGCAATCAGCCCCAGCATTTT
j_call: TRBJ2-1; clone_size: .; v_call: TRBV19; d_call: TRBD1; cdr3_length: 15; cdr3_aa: CASSTAGQGNNEQFF; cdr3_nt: TGTGCCAGTAGTACCGCGGGACAGGGTAACAATGAGCAGTTCTTC
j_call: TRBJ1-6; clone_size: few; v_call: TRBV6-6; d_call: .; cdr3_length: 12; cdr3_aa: CAISEAGSPLHF; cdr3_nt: TGTGCCATCAGTGAGGCCGGTTCACCCCTCCACTTT
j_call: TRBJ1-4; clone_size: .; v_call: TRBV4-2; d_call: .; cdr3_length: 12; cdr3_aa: CASSQDNEKLFF; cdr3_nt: TGTGCCAGCAGCCAGGACAATGAAAAACTGTTTTTT
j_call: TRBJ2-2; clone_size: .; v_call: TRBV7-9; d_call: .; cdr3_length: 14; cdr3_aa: CASSFEVGAGELFF; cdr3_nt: TGTGCCAGCAGCTTTGAGGTGGGCGCCGGGGAGCTGTTTTTT
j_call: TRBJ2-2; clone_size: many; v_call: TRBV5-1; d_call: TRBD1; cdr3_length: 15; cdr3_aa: CASSDLWTGTGELFF; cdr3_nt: TGCGCCAGCAGCGACCTTTGGACAGGGACCGGGGAGCTGTTTTTT
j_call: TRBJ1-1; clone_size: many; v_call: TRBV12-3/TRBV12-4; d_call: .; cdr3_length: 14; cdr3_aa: CASSLISGNTEAFF; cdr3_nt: TGTGCCAGCAGTTTAATTTCTGGGAACACTGAAGCTTTCTTT
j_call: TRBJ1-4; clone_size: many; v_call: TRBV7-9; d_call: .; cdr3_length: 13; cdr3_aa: CASSLAGNEKLFF; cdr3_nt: TGTGCCAGCAGCTTAGCTGGTAATGAAAAACTGTTTTTT
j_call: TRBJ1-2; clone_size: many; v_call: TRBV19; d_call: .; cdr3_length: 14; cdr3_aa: CASSIRWGPYGYTF; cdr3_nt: TGTGCCAGTAGTATACGCTGGGGCCCTTATGGCTACACCTTC
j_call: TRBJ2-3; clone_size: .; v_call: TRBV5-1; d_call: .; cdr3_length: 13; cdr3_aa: CASSLSSTDTQYF; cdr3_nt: TGCGCCAGCAGCTTGTCTAGCACAGATACGCAGTATTTT